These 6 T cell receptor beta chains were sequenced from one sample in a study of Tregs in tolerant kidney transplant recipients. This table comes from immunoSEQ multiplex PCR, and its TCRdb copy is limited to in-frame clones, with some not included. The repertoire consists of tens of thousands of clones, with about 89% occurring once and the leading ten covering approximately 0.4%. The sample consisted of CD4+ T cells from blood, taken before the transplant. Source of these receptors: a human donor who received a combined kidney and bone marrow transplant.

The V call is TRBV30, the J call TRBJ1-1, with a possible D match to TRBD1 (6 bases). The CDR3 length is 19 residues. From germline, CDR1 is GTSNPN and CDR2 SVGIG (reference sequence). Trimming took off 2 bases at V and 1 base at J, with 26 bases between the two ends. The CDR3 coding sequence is TGTGCCTGGAGTACAGGGAGAATCGGTCTTCGCCGGGGGAACACTGAAGCTTTCTTT. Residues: CAWSTGRIGLRRGNTEAFF. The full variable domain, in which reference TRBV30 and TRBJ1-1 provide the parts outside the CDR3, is SQTIHQWPATLVQPVGSPLSLECTVEGTSNPNLYWYRQAAGRGLQLLFYSVGIGQISSEVPQNLSASRPQDRQFILSSKKLLLSDSGFYLCAWSTGRIGLRRGNTEAFFGQGTRLTVV.

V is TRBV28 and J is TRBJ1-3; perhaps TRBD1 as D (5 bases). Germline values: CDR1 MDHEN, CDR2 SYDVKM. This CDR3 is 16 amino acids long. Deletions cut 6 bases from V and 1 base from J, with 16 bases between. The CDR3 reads CASSPSGRESGNTIYF. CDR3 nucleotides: TGTGCCAGCAGCCCATCGGGCAGGGAATCTGGAAACACCATATATTTT.

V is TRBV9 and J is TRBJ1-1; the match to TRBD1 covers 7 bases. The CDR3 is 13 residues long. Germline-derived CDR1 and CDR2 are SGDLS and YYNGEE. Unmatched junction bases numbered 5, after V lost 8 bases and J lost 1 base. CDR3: CASTTGENTEAFF. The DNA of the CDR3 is TGTGCCAGTACCACAGGGGAGAACACTGAAGCTTTCTTT. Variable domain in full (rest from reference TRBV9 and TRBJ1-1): DSGVTQTPKHLITATGQRVTLRCSPRSGDLSVYWYQQSLDQGLQFLIQYYNGEERAKGNILERFSAQQFPDLHSELNLSSLELGDSALYFCASTTGENTEAFFGQGTRLTVV.

The CDR3 is CASSLGGGTDTQYF. DNA of the CDR3: TGCGCCAGCAGCTTGGGTGGAGGGACAGATACGCAGTATTTT. The chain recombines TRBV5-1 with TRBJ2-3, with D possibly matching TRBD2 (6 bases). The germline V and J ends were trimmed by 0 bases and 3 bases, with 8 bases remaining between them. The CDR3 is 14 residues long. Germline V gives CDR1 SGHRS, CDR2 YFSETQ. Based on the CDR3 plus reference TRBV5-1 and TRBJ2-3, the full variable domain is KAGVTQTPRYLIKTRGQQVTLSCSPISGHRSVSWYQQTPGQGLQFLFEYFSETQRNKGNFPGRFSGRQFSNSRSEMNVSTLELGDSALYLCASSLGGGTDTQYFGPGTRLTVL.

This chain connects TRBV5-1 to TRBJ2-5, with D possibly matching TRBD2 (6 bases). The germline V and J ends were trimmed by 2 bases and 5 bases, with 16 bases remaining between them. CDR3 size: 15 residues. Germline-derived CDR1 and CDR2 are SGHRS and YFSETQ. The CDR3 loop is CASSFYGGVEETQYF. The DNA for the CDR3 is TGCGCCAGCAGCTTCTATGGCGGGGTAGAGGAGACCCAGTACTTC.

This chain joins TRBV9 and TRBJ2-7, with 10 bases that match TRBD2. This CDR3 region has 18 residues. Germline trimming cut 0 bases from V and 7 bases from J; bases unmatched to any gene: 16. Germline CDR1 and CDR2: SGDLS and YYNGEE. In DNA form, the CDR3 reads TGTGCCAGCAGCGTAGATGGCCCGGGTAGCGGGAGGCGCGGGGAGCAGTACTTC. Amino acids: CASSVDGPGSGRRGEQYF.